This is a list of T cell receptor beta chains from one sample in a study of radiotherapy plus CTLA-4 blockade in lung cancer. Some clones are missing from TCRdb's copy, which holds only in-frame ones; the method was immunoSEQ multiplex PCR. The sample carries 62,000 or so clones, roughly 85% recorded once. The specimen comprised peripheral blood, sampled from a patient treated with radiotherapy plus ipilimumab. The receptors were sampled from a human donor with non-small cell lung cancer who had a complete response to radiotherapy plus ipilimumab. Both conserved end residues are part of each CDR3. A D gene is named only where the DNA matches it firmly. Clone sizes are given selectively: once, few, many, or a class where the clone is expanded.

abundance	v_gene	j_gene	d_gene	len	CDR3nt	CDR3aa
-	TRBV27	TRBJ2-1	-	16	TGTGCCAGCAGCCCAACAGGGACACTAGGGGCCAATGAGCAGTTCTTC	CASSPTGTLGANEQFF
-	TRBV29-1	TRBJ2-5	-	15	TGCAGCGTTGAGTCGGTTAACCGAAGGGGGGAGACCCAGTACTTC	CSVESVNRRGETQYF
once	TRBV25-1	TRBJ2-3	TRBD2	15	TGTGCCAGCAGTGAAAGCGGGAGGGACACAGATACGCAGTATTTT	CASSESGRDTDTQYF
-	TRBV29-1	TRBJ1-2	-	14	TGCAGCGTGGGGGCCGGGGGGCAAGGCTATGGCTACACCTTC	CSVGAGGQGYGYTF
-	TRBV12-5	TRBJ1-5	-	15	TGTGCTAGTGGTTTGGGGACAAGGAGCAATCAGCCCCAGCATTTT	CASGLGTRSNQPQHF
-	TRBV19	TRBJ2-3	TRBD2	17	TGTGCCAGTAGCCCCCTCCGGGACTACCAGTCCACAGATACGCAGTATTTT	CASSPLRDYQSTDTQYF
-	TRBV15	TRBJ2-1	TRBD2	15	TGTGCCACCAGCAGGGGGACTAGCGGGAGTATTGAGCAGTTCTTC	CATSRGTSGSIEQFF
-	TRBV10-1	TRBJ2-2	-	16	TGCGCCAGCAGTGAGGGAAGGCCCCAGGCCCCCGGGGAGCTGTTTTTT	CASSEGRPQAPGELFF
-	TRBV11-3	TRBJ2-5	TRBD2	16	TGTGCCAGCAGCTTTTCTAGCGGGAGAAAACAAGAGACCCAGTACTTC	CASSFSSGRKQETQYF
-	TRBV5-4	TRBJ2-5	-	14	TGTGCCAGCAGACCTACTCTAGTGGAGGAGACCCAGTACTTC	CASRPTLVEETQYF
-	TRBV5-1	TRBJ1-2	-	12	TGCGCCAGCAGCGGGACGTACTATGGCTACACCTTC	CASSGTYYGYTF
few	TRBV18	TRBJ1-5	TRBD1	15	TGTGCCAGCTCACCATTGGGGACAGGGGGTCAGCCCCAGCATTTT	CASSPLGTGGQPQHF
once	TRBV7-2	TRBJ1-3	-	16	TGTGCCAGCAGCTTAGCATACCCGCCGGCTGGAAACACCATATATTTT	CASSLAYPPAGNTIYF
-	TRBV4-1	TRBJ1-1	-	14	TGCGCCAGCAGCCAATACCCCACGAACACTGAAGCTTTCTTT	CASSQYPTNTEAFF
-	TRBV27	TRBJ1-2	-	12	TGTGCCAGCAGTTTCCAGGGATATGGCTACACCTTC	CASSFQGYGYTF
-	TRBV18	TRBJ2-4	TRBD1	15	TGTGCCAGCTCACCCAATCGACAGGGGGGGAACATTCAGTACTTC	CASSPNRQGGNIQYF
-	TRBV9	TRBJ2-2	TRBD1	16	TGTGCCAGCAGCGTATCCCCAGGGGGCGCGGACGGGGAGCTGTTTTTT	CASSVSPGGADGELFF
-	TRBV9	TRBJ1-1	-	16	TGTGCCAGCAGCGTAGGCAGGGCCACCTTGAACACTGAAGCTTTCTTT	CASSVGRATLNTEAFF
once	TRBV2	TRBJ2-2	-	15	TGTGCCAGCAGTGCCGGCAGGGGAGGCACCGGGGAGCTGTTTTTT	CASSAGRGGTGELFF
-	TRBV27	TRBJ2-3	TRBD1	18	TGTGCCAGCAGTTTATGGAGGCCCCCAGGGGGCCGCACAGATACGCAGTATTTT	CASSLWRPPGGRTDTQYF
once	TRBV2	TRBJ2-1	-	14	TGTGCCAGCCTTGCTCGGACCCGGCGGAATGAGCAGTTCTTC	CASLARTRRNEQFF
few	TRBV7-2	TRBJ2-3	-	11	TGTGCCAGCAGCTTAACAGATACGCAGTATTTT	CASSLTDTQYF
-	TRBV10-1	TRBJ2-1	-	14	TGCGCCAGCAGTGAGTCCCCGGCTAGTAATGAGCAGTTCTTC	CASSESPASNEQFF
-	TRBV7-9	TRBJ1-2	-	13	TGTGCCAGTTCGACAGAGTTACTCTATGGCTACACCTTC	CASSTELLYGYTF
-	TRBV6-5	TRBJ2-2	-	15	TGTGCCAGCAGCTTCATACAGGGGAGGGCCGGGGAGCTGTTTTTT	CASSFIQGRAGELFF
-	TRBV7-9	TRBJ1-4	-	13	TGTGCCAGCAGCCAGGGGACTAATGAAAAACTGTTTTTT	CASSQGTNEKLFF
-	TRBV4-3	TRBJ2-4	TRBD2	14	TGCGCCAGCAGCCAAACCGGGACTAGCGGGGATCGGTACTTC	CASSQTGTSGDRYF
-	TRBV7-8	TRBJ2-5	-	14	TGTGCCAGCAGCAGACGCCGTGTACAAGAGACCCAGTACTTC	CASSRRRVQETQYF
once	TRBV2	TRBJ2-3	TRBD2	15	TGTGCCAGCAGTGAGGGAAGCCGAGGGGCTAGCGGACGGTATTTT	CASSEGSRGASGRYF
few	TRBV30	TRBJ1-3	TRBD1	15	TGTGCCTGGAGTGTCGGGACAGGGGGCGTGTACACCATATATTTT	CAWSVGTGGVYTIYF
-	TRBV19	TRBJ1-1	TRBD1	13	TGTGCCAGCGATGACAGGGGAGGCACTGAAGCTTTCTTT	CASDDRGGTEAFF
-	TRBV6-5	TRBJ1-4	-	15	TGTGCCAGCAGCCCTATGTCGGACGCCTATGAAAAACTGTTTTTT	CASSPMSDAYEKLFF
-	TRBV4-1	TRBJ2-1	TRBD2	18	TGCGCCAGCAGCCAACGGACTAGCGGGGGGGGGACCTACAATGAGCAGTTCTTC	CASSQRTSGGGTYNEQFF
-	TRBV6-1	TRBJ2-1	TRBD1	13	TGTGCCAGCAGTCGGACAGGGGGCAATGGGCAGTTCTTC	CASSRTGGNGQFF
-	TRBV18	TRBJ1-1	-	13	TGTGCCAGCTCACGGCAAAGGGATACTGAAGCTTTCTTT	CASSRQRDTEAFF
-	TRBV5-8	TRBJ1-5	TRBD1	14	TGTGCCAGCAGCCCCATGACAGGGGTTCAGCCCCAGCATTTT	CASSPMTGVQPQHF
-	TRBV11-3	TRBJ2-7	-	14	TGTGCCAGCAGCTTAGAGACAGGCCCCTACGAGCAGTACTTC	CASSLETGPYEQYF
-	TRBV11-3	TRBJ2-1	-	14	TGTGCCAGCAGTTACCCGACAGGCGACGAAGAGCAGTTCTTC	CASSYPTGDEEQFF
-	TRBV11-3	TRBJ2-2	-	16	TGTGCCAGCGGTACCTCCCGGAGTCAGAACACCGGGGAGCTGTTTTTT	CASGTSRSQNTGELFF
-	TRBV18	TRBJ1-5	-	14	TGTGCCAGCTCACCAAAGGAAGTGGATCAGCCCCAGCATTTT	CASSPKEVDQPQHF
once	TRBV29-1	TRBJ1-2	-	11	TGCAGCGTTGTCCGGCTCTATGGCTACACCTTC	CSVVRLYGYTF
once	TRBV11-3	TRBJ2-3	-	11	TGTGCCAGCAGCTTAGAAGATACGCAGTATTTT	CASSLEDTQYF
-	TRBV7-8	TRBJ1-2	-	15	TGTGCCAGCAGCTTAGGAGCGAGAGGGAACTATGGCTACACCTTC	CASSLGARGNYGYTF
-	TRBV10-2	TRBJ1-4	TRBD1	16	TGCGCCAGCAGTGACGCAGTGGGACAGGTGCGGGAAAAACTGTTTTTT	CASSDAVGQVREKLFF
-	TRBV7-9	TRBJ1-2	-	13	TGTGCCAGCAGCCTCGTAGGGGGCTATGGCTACACCTTC	CASSLVGGYGYTF
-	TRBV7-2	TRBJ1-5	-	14	TGTGCCAGCAGCTTTACTGGTGGGAATCAGCCCCAGCATTTT	CASSFTGGNQPQHF
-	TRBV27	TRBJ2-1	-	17	TGTGCCAGCAGTCCGGGGGACATCCGGAGCTCCTACAATGAGCAGTTCTTC	CASSPGDIRSSYNEQFF
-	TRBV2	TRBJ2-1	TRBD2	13	TGTGCCAGCAGGACGGGGAGGGCGCTTGAGCAGTTCTTC	CASRTGRALEQFF
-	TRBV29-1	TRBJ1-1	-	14	TGCAGCGTTGAAGAGGGTAACTTGAACACTGAAGCTTTCTTT	CSVEEGNLNTEAFF
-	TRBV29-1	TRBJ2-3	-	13	TGCAGCGCCTTCGGACAGACCACAGATACGCAGTATTTT	CSAFGQTTDTQYF
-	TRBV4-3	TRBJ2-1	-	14	TGCGCCAGCAGCCAAGATAAGGACGGGCTTGGGCAGTTCTTC	CASSQDKDGLGQFF
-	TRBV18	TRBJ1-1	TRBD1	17	TGTGCCAGCTCACCCGGACAGGGGGCGCGGCTGAACACTGAAGCTTTCTTT	CASSPGQGARLNTEAFF
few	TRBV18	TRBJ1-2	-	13	TGTGCCAGCTCACCAGACCGGAACTATGGCTACACCTTC	CASSPDRNYGYTF
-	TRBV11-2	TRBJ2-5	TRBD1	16	TGTGCCAGCAGCTTAGTCTCGGGACAGGGGAAAGAGACCCAGTACTTC	CASSLVSGQGKETQYF
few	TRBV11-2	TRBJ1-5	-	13	TGTGCCAGCAGCTTATCGACGGATCAGCCCCAGCATTTT	CASSLSTDQPQHF